Reported below is one T cell receptor (beta chain). What it binds is unknown. The data stem from a study of PD-L1 blockade in urothelial cancer. Study-level background: Male patients with bladder-origin urothelial cancer numbered about 85% of the roughly 29. General observations from the study: Pretreatment TCR clonality in blood, when below the median, was predictive of better survival.

Germline V gene data show CDR1 as SQVTM and CDR2 as ANQGSEA. The CDR3 is made up of 15 amino acids. After removal of 6 bases from V and 4 bases from J, the junction contained 11 bases not matched to a gene. A spike-in of synthetic TCR analog templates was added to each PCR. Data came from immunoSEQ multiplex PCR; TCRdb stores just in-frame clones and leaves some out. The table records 55,000 or so clones, under 90% of them present only once. A total of 1 to 8 samples per patient were collected pretreatment and on-treatment. Here the sequenced sample was PBMCs, taken around atezolizumab (anti-PD-L1) treatment. The genes are TRBV29-1 and TRBJ2-1; the match to TRBD1 covers 8 bases. The receptor was isolated from a man aged 40-50 years with urothelial cancer. The CDR3 coding sequence is TGCAGCGTCACCCTAGGACAGGGAATTTACAATGAGCAGTTCTTC. This codes for CSVTLGQGIYNEQFF.